The 22 T cell receptor beta chains reported below all come from one sample, sequenced in a study of vaccination effects on CD4 cells after COVID-19. Ahead of sequencing, the ViraFEST assay grew antigen-specific CD4+ T cells using viral peptide pools. With 10 to 11 days of culture completed, CD4+ T cells were isolated. The cohort was immunized with two doses of either the BNT162b2 or mRNA-1273 vaccine. For these TCRs, the target antigens are not known. Clones were read by immunoSEQ multiplex PCR, and TCRdb kept only the in-frame ones, dropping some. The sample gives around 32,000 clones, around 70% of which show up once; 10% to 15% is in the top ten. Sequenced material: CD4+ T cells from PBMCs cultured with HCoV-229E spike peptides, taken after COVID-19 vaccination. The receptor source for this set is a human donor who received a COVID-19 vaccine.

This clone was recorded once. The chain employs TRBV19 and TRBJ2-3; a possible D gene is TRBD1 (6 bases). Trimming cost V 5 bases and J 2 bases, with 11 bases left between them. Germline values: CDR1 LNHDA, CDR2 SQIVND (reference sequence). The CDR3 sequence is 14 residues long. The CDR3 spells CASSSDRNTDTQYF. As DNA, the CDR3 is TGTGCCAGTAGTTCCGACAGGAACACAGATACGCAGTATTTT.

The chain employs TRBV29-1 and TRBJ2-5; D uncertain. The germline gives CDR1 SQVTM, CDR2 ANQGSEA. This CDR3 has 13 residues. Deletions cut 4 bases from V and 1 base from J, with 10 bases between. The CDR3 loop is CSVAGRLQETQYF. The CDR3 DNA sequence: TGCAGCGTTGCCGGCAGGCTCCAAGAGACCCAGTACTTC. Using reference TRBV29-1 and TRBJ2-5 for the parts outside the CDR3, the full variable domain is SAVISQKPSRDICQRGTSLTIQCQVDSQVTMMFWYRQQPGQSLTLIATANQGSEATYESGFVIDKFPISRPNLTFSTLTVSNMSPEDSSIYLCSVAGRLQETQYFGPGTRLLVL.

The chain links TRBV5-6 to TRBJ2-1; 13 nucleotides match TRBD2. V shed 7 bases and J 7 bases; nucleotides not matched to a gene: 8. Germline V gene sequence: CDR1 SGHDT, CDR2 YYEEEE. The CDR3 sequence is 15 residues long. Here the CDR3 DNA reads TGTGCCAGCGTATTACTAGCGGGAGGGTCGAATGAGCAGTTCTTC. It yields the protein CASVLLAGGSNEQFF.

This clone was picked up a small number of times. The CDR3 reads CASSPDRGGYQPQHF. The CDR3, as DNA: TGTGCCAGCAGCCCGGACAGGGGGGGATATCAGCCCCAGCATTTT. This chain links TRBV5-8 with TRBJ1-5; 10 bases fit TRBD1. This CDR3 region has 15 residues. Germline V gene sequence: CDR1 SGHTS, CDR2 YDEGEE. V dropped 4 bases and J dropped 5; count of bases not matched to a gene: 6.

The chain joins TRBV5-8 to TRBJ2-3; D is perhaps TRBD2 (6 bases). Trimming removed 4 bases from V and 2 bases from J, with 14 bases in between. The CDR3 contains 15 residues. Germline loops: CDR1 SGHTS, CDR2 YDEGEE. CDR3 residues: CASSPQGLFTDTQYF. The CDR3 DNA reads TGTGCCAGCAGCCCGCAAGGACTATTCACAGATACGCAGTATTTT.

This clone has only a few counts. The V call is TRBV9, the J call TRBJ2-3; TRBD1 matches at 10 bases. Germline loops: CDR1 SGDLS, CDR2 YYNGEE. J was trimmed by 1 base and V by 2 bases; bases with no gene match: 1. This CDR3 comprises 15 residues. CDR3 sequence reads: CASSVGTGGTDTQYF. CDR3 coding DNA: TGTGCCAGCAGCGTGGGGACAGGGGGCACAGATACGCAGTATTTT. The complete variable domain, with remaining parts taken from reference TRBV9 and TRBJ2-3, reads DSGVTQTPKHLITATGQRVTLRCSPRSGDLSVYWYQQSLDQGLQFLIQYYNGEERAKGNILERFSAQQFPDLHSELNLSSLELGDSALYFCASSVGTGGTDTQYFGPGTRLTVL.

The chain couples TRBV12-3 or TRBV12-4 to TRBJ2-3; D is unclear. V was clipped by 6 bases and J by 2 bases, with 6 bases between them. The CDR3 runs to 12 residues. CDR3 bases: TGTGCCAGCAGCCGGGTCACAGATACGCAGTATTTT. This translates into CASSRVTDTQYF.

The chain combines TRBV5-1 with TRBJ1-3; D is uncertain. Germline V gene data show CDR1 as SGHRS and CDR2 as YFSETQ. CDR3 length: 15 residues. Trimming removed 0 bases from V and 0 bases from J, with 7 bases in between. CDR3: CASSLGQTSGNTIYF. In DNA, the CDR3 is TGCGCCAGCAGCTTGGGACAAACCTCTGGAAACACCATATATTTT.

The chain couples TRBV6-2 or TRBV6-3 to TRBJ1-6, with 7 bases identical to TRBD1. This CDR3 is built from 15 residues. CDR1 is MNHEY and CDR2 is SVGEGT in the germline V gene. The trim removed 2 bases at V and 19 bases at J, leaving 17 bases unmatched. DNA for the CDR3: TGTGCCAGCAGTTACGAGCTTAACCGGGACAGATTTGTTCACTTT. Translated: CASSYELNRDRFVHF.

The chain joins TRBV5-1 to TRBJ2-3, with 8 bases identical to TRBD2. The V segment lost 4 bases and the J segment 2 bases; nucleotides outside the gene matches: 15. There are 18 residues in the CDR3. CDR1 SGHRS and CDR2 YFSETQ come from the germline V gene. The CDR3 DNA is TGCGCCAGCAGCATGCCCGACCCCCTAGCGGGTCCCACAGATACGCAGTATTTT. Its translation: CASSMPDPLAGPTDTQYF.

The genes are TRBV19 and TRBJ1-3, with D unclear. The germline V gene has CDR1 LNHDA and CDR2 SQIVND (reference sequence). The germline V and J ends were trimmed by 1 base and 3 bases, with 13 bases remaining between them. The CDR3 extends over 16 amino acids. The CDR3 loop reads CASSIAAGDGGNTIYF. Here the CDR3 DNA reads TGTGCCAGTAGTATAGCTGCAGGAGACGGTGGAAACACCATATATTTT.

About this clone itself: Compared with germline, one end of the junction differs, possibly owing to a read error. The chain joins TRBV19 to TRBJ2-5, with 9 positions matching TRBD1. This CDR3 region has 15 residues. CDR1 LNHDA and CDR2 SQIVND come from the germline V gene (reference sequence). CDR3 in DNA: TGTGCCAGTAGTATAAGGGACAGGGAAGGGACTACAACCCACTTC. It codes for CASSIRDREGTTTHF.

The chain joins TRBV7-6 to TRBJ2-2; unclear D gene. In germline, CDR1 is SGHVS, CDR2 FNYEAQ. V was pared by 5 bases and J by 6 bases, with 19 bases between. The length of the CDR3 is 16 residues. The CDR3 DNA reads TGTGCCAGCAGCCCGAGCGTTGAGCAGTGGGCCGGGGAGCTGTTTTTT. Residues: CASSPSVEQWAGELFF.

In this sample, this clone turned up a few times. V usage is TRBV11-2 and J usage is TRBJ2-1, with 8 positions matching TRBD2. Trimming took 2 bases from V and 9 from J; bases not matched to a gene: 6. The CDR3 consists of 14 residues. Germline-derived CDR1 and CDR2 are SGHAT and FQNNGV. The CDR3 DNA reads TGTGCCAGCAGCTTAAACGGGAGGGAGGGTGAGCAGTTCTTC. It is translated as CASSLNGREGEQFF.

J is TRBJ2-5 and V is TRBV2; the D is unclear. The CDR3 spans 12 residues. Germline CDR1 reads SNHLY; CDR2 reads FYNNEI. The V end was cut by 7 bases, the J end by 1 base, with 7 bases between. DNA for the CDR3: TGTGCCAGCACGGCGGTCCAAGAGACCCAGTACTTC. This gives the protein CASTAVQETQYF.

This clone turned up a few times. The chain couples TRBV2 to TRBJ2-1, with 7 bases matching TRBD2. CDR3 length: 14 amino acids. CDR1 is SNHLY and CDR2 is FYNNEI in the germline V gene. V gave up 4 bases and J gave up 6 bases; unmatched junction bases: 6. CDR3 DNA sequence: TGTGCCAGCAGTGGGCTAGCGGCAATCAATGAGCAGTTCTTC. Residues: CASSGLAAINEQFF.

The V and J genes are TRBV4-1 and TRBJ1-4, with D maybe TRBD1 (6 bases). Germline CDR1 reads MGHRA; CDR2 reads YSYEKL. The V end lost 3 bases, the J end lost 4 bases, and 12 bases lay between the germline ends. There are 15 residues in the CDR3. The DNA of the CDR3 is TGCGCCAGCAGCCATCACGGGACAAGTAATGAAAAACTGTTTTTT. This gives the protein CASSHHGTSNEKLFF.

This chain uses TRBV19 with TRBJ2-5; no reliable D call. V gave up 5 bases and J gave up 4 bases, with 8 bases separating them. CDR1 is LNHDA, CDR2 SQIVND, per germline (reference sequence). The CDR3 runs 12 residues. The CDR3 region has the DNA TGTGCCAGTAGTGCACGAACAGAGACCCAGTACTTC. Encoded protein: CASSARTETQYF.

The chain recombines TRBV5-1 with TRBJ2-2; the D gene could be TRBD1 or TRBD2 (5 bases each). The CDR3 is 15 residues long. The germline CDR1 and CDR2 sequences are SGHRS and YFSETQ. Trimming removed 5 bases from V and 4 bases from J, with 15 bases in between. DNA of the CDR3: TGCGCCAGCAGACTTTCCGGGACCCCCACCGGGGAGCTGTTTTTT. Residues: CASRLSGTPTGELFF.

This chain links TRBV4-1 with TRBJ2-5; maybe TRBD1 (8 bases). The CDR3 is made up of 15 amino acids. CDR1 and CDR2 (germline): MGHRA, YSYEKL. V lost 5 bases and J 7 bases, leaving 20 bases between the germline ends. DNA for the CDR3: TGCGCCAGCAGCGCACGGACGACAGGGGAGGGGACCCAGTACTTC. Protein: CASSARTTGEGTQYF.

This sequence joins TRBV21-1 and TRBJ1-6. TRBV21-1 is a pseudogene segment. CDR3 length: 17 residues. CDR3 in DNA: TGTGCCAGCAGCAAAGAAAGGGTCCCAGGGAGGGTCTCACCCCTCCACTTT. Protein sequence: CASSKERVPGRVSPLHF.

J is TRBJ2-1 and V is TRBV2, with 8 bases matching TRBD1. From germline, CDR1 is SNHLY and CDR2 FYNNEI. This CDR3 is 15 amino acids long. Trimming cost V 6 bases and J 7 bases; bases outside gene matches: 11. The CDR3 here is CASRGGQGRYNEQFF. The CDR3 DNA follows: TGTGCCAGCAGAGGTGGACAGGGTCGGTATAATGAGCAGTTCTTC.